This TCR beta chain was identified in a study of breast tumors, draining lymph nodes, adjacent tissues (dated by TCRdb to 2016 to 2018). Background on the whole study: The study compared TCR beta repertoires across tumor, adjacent nontumor tissue and axillary lymph nodes from breast cancer patients. In human breast cancer, the study set out to assess how tumor, surrounding tissue and draining lymph node repertoires relate to one another and whether T cells might be exchanged between them.

TCRdb records Illumina HiSeq 2000 as the sequencer. Multiplex PCR amplification was used to build the TCR beta chain libraries. The amplified TCR beta chain products were analyzed by high-throughput sequencing. TCRdb redid the processing of the public reads, applying fastp at Q25 and MiXCR, and retained in-frame beta chains. Every distinct CDR3 protein forms one entry, paired with its most common genes and DNA. This sample is represented by 100,000 to 150,000 distinct CDR3 sequences; approximately 20% of them were singletons. Jointly, the top ten make up roughly 2.6% of the sample. On this clonotype itself: Its antigen target is currently unknown. One end of the junction varies from germline; a read error may be responsible.

Paper-wide results and their limitations: The conclusion that tumor T cells originate in lymph nodes was framed as consistent with a hypothesis rather than directly demonstrated. The data were considered consistent with most tumor T cells being derived from the lymph node and subsequently expanding within tumor tissue. In luminal-like breast cancer, tumor and nontumor tissue repertoires resembled each other significantly more than in basal-like breast cancer. Tumors showed preferential V and J gene usage, and their T-cell repertoire diversity fell below that of lymph nodes yet above that of nontumor tissue.

CDR1 and CDR2, per the germline V gene, are MNHEY and SVGEGT. From the cysteine through the phenylalanine, the CDR3 covers 13 amino acids. The only DNA kept is the CDR3, 39 bases in frame from the first base. Lymph node samples came from the axillary draining lymph nodes of breast cancer patients. Input material: axillary lymph node tissue. This TCR derives from a female donor with breast cancer. Some clones in this sample may be carry-over from other donors' samples. This receptor chain uses TRBV6-2 or TRBV6-3 and TRBJ2-1, with a tentative D gene TRBD2 over 5 matching bases. The CDR3: CDSSLGSTHEQFF. The nucleotide sequence reads as follows: TGTGACAGCAGCCTTGGGAGTACCCATGAGCAGTTCTTC.